The 29 T cell receptor beta chains below all came from one sample that was sequenced in a study of identical twins. TCRdb used MiXCR to reprocess the 5' RACE reads, holding one entry per CDR3 protein. Of hundreds of thousands of distinct CDR3 sequences listed, roughly 6% were seen once; the top ten hold roughly 2%. Sequenced material: naive T cells sorted from blood. The receptors were gathered from a man between 18 and 29 years old in good health.

V is TRBV15 and J is TRBJ2-7; TRBD2 is a possible D gene (5 bases). Trimming pared 3 bases from V and 3 bases from J, leaving 9 bases between. Germline CDR1 and CDR2: LNHNV and YYDKDF (reference sequence). The CDR3 has 13 amino acids. The chain's CDR3 is CATSSQEGYEQYF. The CDR3, as DNA: TGTGCCACCAGCAGCCAAGAGGGCTACGAGCAGTACTTC.

This clonotype was picked up many times. The J gene is TRBJ2-2, the V gene TRBV7-2; D is ambiguous. CDR1 and CDR2 (germline): SGHTA, FQGNSA. The CDR3 runs 16 residues. Trimming stripped 0 bases from V and 4 bases from J, with 12 bases between. The chain's CDR3 is CASSLATGPGTGELFF. The CDR3 coding sequence is TGTGCCAGCAGCTTAGCGACGGGCCCGGGCACCGGGGAGCTGTTTTTT.

This clonotype was seen a few times. CDR3: CASRSGRETQYF. The CDR3 nucleotides are TGTGCCAGCAGGAGCGGGAGGGAGACCCAGTACTTC. The chain links TRBV6-2 or TRBV6-3 to TRBJ2-5; 9 bases fit TRBD2. This CDR3 contains 12 residues. The V and J ends lost 6 bases and 5 bases, in that order; junction bases with no gene match: 1. Germline V CDR1 and CDR2: MNHEY, SVGEGT.

This clonotype was found many times. For the CDR3, the DNA is TGTGCCAGCAGTTTCGTTAGCGAAAACATTCAGTACTTC. Residues: CASSFVSENIQYF. The genes are TRBV12-3 or TRBV12-4 and TRBJ2-4; tentatively, D is TRBD2 (5 bases). The V gene lost 3 bases and the J gene lost 5 bases, with 8 bases spanning the gap. The CDR3 contains 13 residues.

This clonotype was picked up many times. This chain joins TRBV12-3 or TRBV12-4 and TRBJ2-1; 7 bases line up with TRBD1. This CDR3 comprises 17 residues. The V gene end was trimmed by 1 base and the J gene end by 3 bases; junction bases not matched to a gene: 9. The CDR3 loop reads CASSLGGTVGDYNEQFF. The DNA for the CDR3 is TGTGCCAGCAGTTTAGGGGGGACAGTAGGGGACTACAATGAGCAGTTCTTC.

The chain uses TRBV11-2 and TRBJ2-5, with D possibly being TRBD1 (5 bases). The V and J ends lost 6 bases and 5 bases respectively, with 22 bases between them. From germline, CDR1 is SGHAT and CDR2 FQNNGV. The CDR3 is 16 amino acids. The CDR3 region is CASRSVGRALGETQYF. As DNA, the CDR3 is TGTGCCAGCAGGAGCGTCGGCAGGGCGCTAGGGGAGACCCAGTACTTC.

This rearrangement joins TRBV20-1 to TRBJ2-5; 7 bases are shared with TRBD1. CDR1 and CDR2 (germline): DFQATT, SNEGSKA (reference sequence). The CDR3 loop spans 12 amino acids. The trim removed 5 bases at V and 5 bases at J, leaving 5 bases unmatched. The CDR3 DNA reads TGCAGTGCTTCGACAGGGCCCGAGACCCAGTACTTC. This gives the protein CSASTGPETQYF.

This clonotype was recorded at least ten times. V gene TRBV12-3 or TRBV12-4 combines with J gene TRBJ2-1; D uncertain. Trimming pared 3 bases from V and 6 bases from J, leaving 15 bases between. This CDR3 region has 15 residues. This CDR3 is CASSFLLGPRNEQFF. As DNA, the CDR3 is TGTGCCAGCAGTTTTCTCCTAGGCCCCCGCAATGAGCAGTTCTTC.

This rearrangement joins TRBV3-1 to TRBJ2-2; no clear D. CDR3 length: 14 amino acids. Trimming pared 1 base from V and 1 base from J, leaving 4 bases between. CDR1 and CDR2 (germline): LGHDT, YNNKEL (reference sequence). CDR3 sequence reads: CASSQVGNTGELFF. CDR3 sequence (DNA): TGTGCCAGCAGCCAAGTGGGGAACACCGGGGAGCTGTTTTTT. Looking up the rest from reference TRBV3-1 and TRBJ2-2 gives the full variable domain: DTAVSQTPKYLVTQMGNDKSIKCEQNLGHDTMYWYKQDSKKFLKIMFSYNNKELIINETVPNRFSPKSPDKAHLNLHINSLELGDSAVYFCASSQVGNTGELFFGEGSRLTVL.

This clonotype was observed at least ten times. This chain joins TRBV11-2 and TRBJ2-3; no definite D call. Trimming took off 2 bases at V and 4 bases at J, with 13 bases between the two ends. The CDR3 has 15 amino acids. Germline lookup yields CDR1 SGHAT and CDR2 FQNNGV. The CDR3 protein is CASSLLELPADTQYF. The CDR3 DNA reads TGTGCCAGCAGCTTACTCGAACTACCTGCAGATACGCAGTATTTT. The variable domain in full, completed from reference TRBV11-2 and TRBJ2-3, reads EAGVAQSPRYKIIEKRQSVAFWCNPISGHATLYWYQQILGQGPKLLIQFQNNGVVDDSQLPKDRFSAERLKGVDSTLKIQPAKLEDSAVYLCASSLLELPADTQYFGPGTRLTVL.

For this clonotype: One base away lies a much larger clone, so this may be a sequencing read error. This chain connects TRBV29-1 to TRBJ2-1; 12 bases match TRBD2. V lost 4 bases, J lost 9 bases, and 4 bases stayed unmatched. CDR3 size: 13 residues. Per germline, CDR1 SQVTM and CDR2 ANQGSEA. In nucleotides, the CDR3 is TGCAGCGTTGCCTGGACTAGCGGGACTGAGCAGTTCTTC. This sequence encodes CSVAWTSGTEQFF.

CDR3 protein: CSVEDQLLTQETQYF. The CDR3 DNA reads TGCAGCGTTGAAGACCAACTCCTTACCCAAGAGACCCAGTACTTC. The chain has TRBV29-1 and TRBJ2-5; no clear D gene. Trimming cost V 0 bases and J 1 base, with 12 bases left between them. Germline V CDR1 and CDR2: SQVTM, ANQGSEA. This CDR3 contains 15 residues.

This clonotype was seen many times. The chain uses TRBV20-1 and TRBJ2-5; tentative D call: TRBD1 (6 bases). The CDR3 sequence is 18 residues long. The V end was cut by 3 bases, the J end by 1 base, with 24 bases between. Germline V gives CDR1 DFQATT, CDR2 SNEGSKA (reference sequence). As DNA, the CDR3 is TGCAGTGCTAGCTATAGCCGGGGACATCCCGGCGCCCAAGAGACCCAGTACTTC. It encodes CSASYSRGHPGAQETQYF.

This clonotype was detected ten times or more. V gene TRBV29-1 combines with J gene TRBJ2-1; D unresolved. Germline V CDR1 and CDR2: SQVTM, ANQGSEA. The length of the CDR3 is 12 residues. Trimming took off 7 bases at V and 0 bases at J, with 7 bases between the two ends. CDR3 coding DNA: TGCAGCGCAGCGAGCTCCTACAATGAGCAGTTCTTC. The encoded protein is CSAASSYNEQFF.

This clonotype was observed many times. The chain links TRBV5-5 to TRBJ2-7; 7 bases are a match to TRBD1. V lost 4 bases and J lost 2; bases outside the gene matches: 12. The V gene's germline CDR1 is SGHKS and CDR2 YYEKEE (reference sequence). This CDR3 is built from 16 residues. In nucleotides, the CDR3 is TGTGCCAGCAGCCCGAGACAGGGCCGTACCCCCTACGAGCAGTACGTC. Protein product: CASSPRQGRTPYEQYV.

This clonotype was detected a few times. This chain connects TRBV12-3 or TRBV12-4 to TRBJ1-2; D is possibly TRBD1 (6 bases). Trimming took 6 bases from V and 0 from J, leaving 8 bases between them. This CDR3 spans 13 amino acids. CDR3 in amino acids: CASSGGPNYGYTF. CDR3 coding DNA: TGTGCCAGCAGCGGGGGCCCTAACTATGGCTACACCTTC.

The chain recombines TRBV25-1 with TRBJ2-3; 7 nucleotides agree with TRBD2. The V gene end was trimmed by 6 bases and the J gene end by 3 bases; junction bases not matched to a gene: 9. In germline, CDR1 is MGHDK, CDR2 SYGVNS. The CDR3 is 15 amino acids. CDR3 region: CASSMGGSVTDTQYF. Here the CDR3 DNA reads TGTGCCAGCAGCATGGGGGGGTCGGTTACAGATACGCAGTATTTT.

The rearrangement joins TRBV28 to TRBJ2-3, with 8 nucleotides matching TRBD1. Trimming at V came to 4 bases and at J to 4 bases, leaving 31 bases not matched to a gene. This CDR3 is 23 amino acids long. The germline CDR1 and CDR2 sequences are MDHEN and SYDVKM. The CDR3 reads CASSSILDNRGEVKAIRSDTQYF. CDR3 nucleotide sequence: TGTGCCAGCAGTTCAATCCTGGATAACAGGGGGGAGGTCAAGGCCATCCGCTCAGATACGCAGTATTTT.

This clonotype was recorded many times. The chain has TRBV5-1 and TRBJ2-1, with D perhaps matching TRBD1 or TRBD2 (5 bases each). This CDR3 is built from 15 residues. Trimming left V 1 base short and J 5 bases short, with 13 bases between. Germline V CDR1 and CDR2: SGHRS, YFSETQ. CDR3 amino acids: CASSLQGARDNEQFF. CDR3 nucleotides: TGCGCCAGCAGCTTGCAAGGGGCGCGGGACAATGAGCAGTTCTTC.

This clonotype was counted ten times or more. The chain joins TRBV15 to TRBJ1-2; D is possibly TRBD1 (6 bases). Trimming removed 3 bases at V and 1 base at J, with 9 bases between. Germline CDR1 reads LNHNV; CDR2 reads YYDKDF (reference sequence). The CDR3 extends over 14 amino acids. CDR3 DNA sequence: TGTGCCACCAGCAGGGGGACAATTAACTATGGCTACACCTTC. It specifies CATSRGTINYGYTF.

In this sample, this clonotype turned up a few times. The gene calls are TRBV29-1 and TRBJ2-6; 7 nucleotides match TRBD1. The CDR3 consists of 13 residues. Trimming took 6 bases from V and 9 from J; bases not matched to a gene: 8. Germline values: CDR1 SQVTM, CDR2 ANQGSEA. CDR3 sequence (DNA): TGCAGCGTCCCCGACAGGGTCGGCAACGTCCTGACTTTC. It specifies CSVPDRVGNVLTF.

This clonotype was picked up many times. This chain links TRBV10-3 with TRBJ2-2; D call uncertain. The V end lost 8 bases, the J end lost 4 bases, and 20 bases lay between the germline ends. Germline V gene lookup returns CDR1 ENHRY and CDR2 SYGVKD. The CDR3 consists of 16 residues. The CDR3, as DNA: TGTGCCATCGGGGATGCGCGAAGCCAGATCACCGGGGAGCTGTTTTTT. Its protein is CAIGDARSQITGELFF.

The chain links TRBV12-3 or TRBV12-4 to TRBJ2-2; D remains ambiguous. V was pared by 5 bases and J by 7 bases, with 5 bases between. The CDR3 length is 11 residues. DNA of the CDR3: TGTGCCAGCAGTAAATTCGGGGAGCTGTTTTTT. As protein: CASSKFGELFF.

This clonotype was seen a handful of times. A much larger clone sits a single nucleotide away, making a read error possible. The rearrangement joins TRBV2 to TRBJ2-3; no firm D call. CDR1 is SNHLY and CDR2 is FYNNEI in the germline V gene. This CDR3 comprises 10 residues. V lost 6 bases, J lost 6 bases, and 4 bases lay in between. CDR3 sequence reads: CASRWDTQYF. CDR3 sequence (DNA): TGTGCCAGCAGGTGGGATACGCAGTATTTT.

J is TRBJ1-2 and V is TRBV5-1, with no clear D. This CDR3 spans 13 amino acids. In germline, CDR1 is SGHRS, CDR2 YFSETQ. Trimming shortened V by 2 bases and J by 4 bases, and 9 bases separated the two germline ends. The CDR3 is CASSLGALYGYTF. The CDR3 DNA follows: TGCGCCAGCAGCTTAGGAGCCCTCTATGGCTACACCTTC.

This clonotype was observed a handful of times. This chain links TRBV5-1 with TRBJ1-1; D remains ambiguous. Germline lookup yields CDR1 SGHRS and CDR2 YFSETQ. V shed 2 bases and J shed 2 bases, with 10 bases lying between them. This CDR3 has 14 residues. DNA of the CDR3: TGCGCCAGCAGCTTCCGGGATTTTAACACTGAAGCTTTCTTT. Residues: CASSFRDFNTEAFF.

This clonotype was recorded at least ten times. This sequence joins TRBV7-9 and TRBJ2-3, with D possibly being TRBD1 (6 bases). The CDR3 contains 13 residues. Trimming took 6 bases from V and 4 from J, leaving 11 bases between them. Germline assignment: CDR1 SEHNR and CDR2 FQNEAQ (reference sequence). CDR3 sequence (DNA): TGTGCCAGCAGTTTACAGGGTTCAGATACGCAGTATTTT. Protein product: CASSLQGSDTQYF.

This clonotype was picked up many times. The chain carries TRBV5-1 and TRBJ2-7; no firm D call. The CDR3 consists of 15 residues. V was shortened by 4 bases and J by 0 bases, with 14 bases between the two germline ends. The germline V gene encodes CDR1 SGHRS and CDR2 YFSETQ. The CDR3 is CASSVDAPDSYEQYF. In nucleotides, the CDR3 is TGCGCCAGCAGCGTAGATGCGCCTGACTCCTACGAGCAGTACTTC.

This clonotype was observed at least ten times. The rearrangement links TRBV12-3 or TRBV12-4 to TRBJ1-5; 7 nucleotides align to TRBD1. V was pared by 5 bases and J by 5 bases, with 15 bases of the junction left unmatched. The CDR3 runs 17 residues. CDR3 residues: CASSRGQATSLYQPQHF. Written as DNA, the CDR3 is TGTGCCAGCAGTCGCGGACAGGCTACTTCCCTATATCAGCCCCAGCATTTT.